The 8 T cell receptor beta chains below were found in one sample sequenced in a study of shared clonotypes between healthy human individuals. CD45RO negativity and positive selection for CCR7 defined naive CD8 cells, a population that excluded terminally differentiated effector memory CD45RA+ cells. Sequencing was performed with immunoSEQ multiplex PCR; in TCRdb, only in-frame clones are kept and a portion is missing. The table shows 1.5 million to 2.5 million clones, with about 95% occurring only once. Sequencing was carried out using naive CD8+ T cells sorted from blood. The receptors come from a man younger than 35 in good health.

The genes are TRBV19 and TRBJ2-1; D is ambiguous. The CDR3 has 13 residues. V lost 6 bases and J lost 15, with 21 bases in between. In germline, CDR1 is LNHDA, CDR2 SQIVND (reference sequence). CDR3 sequence reads: CASRGVYGVDTFF. The CDR3 region has the DNA TGTGCCAGTAGAGGCGTTTACGGCGTGGATACGTTCTTC.

The chain couples TRBV28 to TRBJ1-1; D uncertain. This CDR3 has 15 amino acids. V was trimmed by 4 bases and J by 1 base, leaving 13 bases between them. Germline lookup yields CDR1 MDHEN and CDR2 SYDVKM. CDR3 in amino acids: CASSSHLEGNTEAFF. The CDR3 DNA is TGTGCCAGCAGTTCCCACCTGGAGGGGAACACTGAAGCTTTCTTT. The full variable domain, rest sourced from reference TRBV28 and TRBJ1-1, is DVKVTQSSRYLVKRTGEKVFLECVQDMDHENMFWYRQDPGLGLRLIYFSYDVKMKEKGDIPEGYSVSREKKERFSLILESASTNQTSMYLCASSSHLEGNTEAFFGQGTRLTVV.

The V call is TRBV7-6, the J call TRBJ2-3; perhaps TRBD1 as D (7 bases). The CDR3 contains 13 residues. The germline V and J ends were trimmed by 8 bases and 5 bases, with 14 bases remaining between them. Germline assignment: CDR1 SGHVS and CDR2 FNYEAQ. The CDR3 sequence is CASRGRGEDTQYF. The CDR3 bases are TGTGCCAGCCGTGGCAGGGGGGAAGATACGCAGTATTTT.

The chain joins TRBV10-3 to TRBJ2-7, with 7 positions matching TRBD1. The CDR3 totals 14 residues. The trim removed 6 bases at V and 4 bases at J, leaving 9 bases unmatched. Germline lookup yields CDR1 ENHRY and CDR2 SYGVKD. CDR3: CAISDEGGPYEQYF. CDR3 DNA sequence: TGTGCCATCAGCGACGAAGGGGGCCCATACGAGCAGTACTTC.

Note on this clone: A much more abundant neighbour one base away suggests this may be a read error. V gene TRBV5-4 combines with J gene TRBJ1-1; the D is unclear. The CDR3 runs to 12 residues. Trimming took off 5 bases at V and 3 bases at J, with 8 bases between the two ends. CDR1 and CDR2 from the germline V gene are SGHNT and YYREEE (reference sequence). As DNA, the CDR3 is TGTGCCAGCAGTTACGGGTACACTGAAGCTTTCTTT. Translation gives CASSYGYTEAFF.

The chain joins TRBV7-9 to TRBJ2-7; TRBD1 is a possible D gene (6 bases). Per germline, CDR1 SEHNR and CDR2 FQNEAQ (reference sequence). V dropped 7 bases and J dropped 0 bases, with 10 bases sitting between them. The CDR3 covers 13 residues. The CDR3 reads CASTSDSSYEQYF. As DNA, the CDR3 is TGTGCCAGCACCTCGGACAGCTCCTACGAGCAGTACTTC. The entire variable domain, with the rest obtained from reference TRBV7-9 and TRBJ2-7, is as follows: DTGVSQNPRHKITKRGQNVTFRCDPISEHNRLYWYRQTLGQGPEFLTYFQNEAQLEKSRLLSDRFSAERPKGSFSTLEIQRTEQGDSAMYLCASTSDSSYEQYFGPGTRLTVT.

This clone was seen a few times. The same CDR3 is also encoded by other DNA sequences in this sample. This chain links TRBV7-9 with TRBJ2-5; 10 nucleotides line up with TRBD1. Germline loops: CDR1 SEHNR, CDR2 FQNEAQ (reference sequence). V dropped 1 base and J dropped 3; count of bases not matched to a gene: 2. The CDR3 runs 15 residues. The CDR3 here is CASSLVGTGEETQYF. For the CDR3, the DNA is TGTGCCAGCAGCTTAGTTGGGACAGGGGAAGAGACCCAGTACTTC.

The chain employs TRBV10-3 and TRBJ2-2, with 9 bases matching TRBD1. The V gene's germline CDR1 is ENHRY and CDR2 SYGVKD. There are 14 residues in the CDR3. V trimming: 7 bases; J trimming: 3 bases; junction bases outside the gene matches: 3. CDR3 loop: CAINGDRDTGELFF. The CDR3 coding sequence is TGTGCCATCAACGGGGACAGGGACACCGGGGAGCTGTTTTTT.